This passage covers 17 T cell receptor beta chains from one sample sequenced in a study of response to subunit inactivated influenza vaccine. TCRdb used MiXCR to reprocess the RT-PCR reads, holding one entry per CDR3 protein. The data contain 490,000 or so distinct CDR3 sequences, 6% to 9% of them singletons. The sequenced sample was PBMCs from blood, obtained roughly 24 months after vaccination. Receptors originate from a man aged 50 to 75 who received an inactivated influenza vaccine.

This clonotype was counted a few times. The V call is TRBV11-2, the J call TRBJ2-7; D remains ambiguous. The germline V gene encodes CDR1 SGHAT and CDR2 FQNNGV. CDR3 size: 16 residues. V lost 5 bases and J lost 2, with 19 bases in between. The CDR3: CASSAPMVPGAYEQYF. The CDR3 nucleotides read TGTGCCAGCAGCGCCCCGATGGTTCCGGGCGCCTACGAGCAGTACTTC.

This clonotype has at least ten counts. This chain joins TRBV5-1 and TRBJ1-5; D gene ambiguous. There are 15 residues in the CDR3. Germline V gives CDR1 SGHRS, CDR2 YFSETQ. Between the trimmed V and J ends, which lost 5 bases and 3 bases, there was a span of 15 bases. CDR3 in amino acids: CASRPGPSLNQPQHF. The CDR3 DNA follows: TGCGCCAGCAGGCCCGGGCCTAGCCTCAATCAGCCCCAGCATTTT.

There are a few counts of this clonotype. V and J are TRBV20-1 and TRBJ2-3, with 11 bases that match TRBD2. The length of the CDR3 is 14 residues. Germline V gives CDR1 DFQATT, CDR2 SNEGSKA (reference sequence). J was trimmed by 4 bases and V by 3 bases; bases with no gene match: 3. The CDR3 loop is CSASSGRGPDTQYF. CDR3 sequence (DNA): TGCAGTGCTAGTAGCGGGAGGGGTCCAGATACGCAGTATTTT.

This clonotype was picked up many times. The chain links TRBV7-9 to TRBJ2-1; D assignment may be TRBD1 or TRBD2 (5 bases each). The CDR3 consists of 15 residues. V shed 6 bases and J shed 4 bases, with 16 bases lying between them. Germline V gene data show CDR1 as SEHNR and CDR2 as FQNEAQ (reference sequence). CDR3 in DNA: TGTGCCAGCAGTCCGGGACGGATCCGGTACAATGAGCAGTTCTTC. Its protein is CASSPGRIRYNEQFF.

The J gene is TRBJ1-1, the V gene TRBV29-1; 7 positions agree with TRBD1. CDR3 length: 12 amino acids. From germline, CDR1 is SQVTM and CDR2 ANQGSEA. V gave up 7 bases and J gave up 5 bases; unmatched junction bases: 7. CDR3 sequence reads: CSGDSPRTEAFF. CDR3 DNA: TGCAGCGGGGACAGCCCTAGGACTGAAGCTTTCTTT.

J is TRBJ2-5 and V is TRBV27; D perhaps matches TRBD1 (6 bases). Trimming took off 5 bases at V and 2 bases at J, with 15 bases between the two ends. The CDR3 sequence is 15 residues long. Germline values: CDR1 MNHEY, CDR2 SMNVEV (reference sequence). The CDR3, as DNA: TGTGCCAGCAGTCTCACAGGGTACTTTCAAGAGACCCAGTACTTC. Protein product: CASSLTGYFQETQYF.

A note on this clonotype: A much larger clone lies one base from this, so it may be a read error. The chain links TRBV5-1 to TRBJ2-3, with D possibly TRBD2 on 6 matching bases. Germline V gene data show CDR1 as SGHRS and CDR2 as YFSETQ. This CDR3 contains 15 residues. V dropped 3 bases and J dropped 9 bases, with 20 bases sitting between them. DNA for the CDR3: TGCGCCAGCAGCTCCCGGGGCAGGGAGGTAGAAACGCAGTATTTT. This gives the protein CASSSRGREVETQYF.

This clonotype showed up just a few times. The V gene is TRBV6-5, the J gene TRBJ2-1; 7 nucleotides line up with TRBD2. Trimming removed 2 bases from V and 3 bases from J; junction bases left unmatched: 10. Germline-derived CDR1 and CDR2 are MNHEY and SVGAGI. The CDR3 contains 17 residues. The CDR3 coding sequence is TGTGCCAGCAGTTACACCTCCCGGACTAGGAACTACAATGAGCAGTTCTTC. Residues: CASSYTSRTRNYNEQFF.

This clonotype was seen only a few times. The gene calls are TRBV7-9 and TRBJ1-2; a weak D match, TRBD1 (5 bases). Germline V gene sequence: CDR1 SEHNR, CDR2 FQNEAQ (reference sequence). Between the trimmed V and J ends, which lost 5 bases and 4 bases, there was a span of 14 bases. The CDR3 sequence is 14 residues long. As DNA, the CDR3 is TGTGCCAGCAGCGGGGCAGGGTGGACCTATGGCTACACCTTC. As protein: CASSGAGWTYGYTF.

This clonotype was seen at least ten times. CDR3 coding DNA: TGCAGTTACATTCGGGGACAGGGTTTCGAGCAGTACTTC. Translation: CSYIRGQGFEQYF. The genes are TRBV20-1 and TRBJ2-7, with 9 bases that match TRBD1. The CDR3 length is 13 residues. J was trimmed by 6 bases and V by 8 bases; bases with no gene match: 11. The germline V gene has CDR1 DFQATT and CDR2 SNEGSKA (reference sequence).

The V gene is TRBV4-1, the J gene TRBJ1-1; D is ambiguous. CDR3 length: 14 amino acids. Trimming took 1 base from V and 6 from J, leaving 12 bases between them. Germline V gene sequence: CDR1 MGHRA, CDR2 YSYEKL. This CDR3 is CASSQGPVISEAFF. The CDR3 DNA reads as TGCGCCAGCAGCCAAGGTCCCGTTATCTCTGAAGCTTTCTTT.

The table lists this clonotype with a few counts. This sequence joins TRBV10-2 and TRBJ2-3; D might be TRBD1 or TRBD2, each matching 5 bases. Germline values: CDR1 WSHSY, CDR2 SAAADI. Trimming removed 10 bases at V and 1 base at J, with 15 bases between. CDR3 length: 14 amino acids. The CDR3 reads CATLRGPGTDTQYF. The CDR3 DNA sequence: TGCGCCACCCTGAGGGGTCCGGGCACAGATACGCAGTATTTT.

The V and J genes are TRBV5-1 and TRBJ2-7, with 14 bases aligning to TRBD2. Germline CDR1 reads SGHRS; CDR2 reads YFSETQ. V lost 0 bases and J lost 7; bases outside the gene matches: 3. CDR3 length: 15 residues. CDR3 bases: TGCGCCAGCAGCTTGGATGGGACTAGCGGGAGAGAGCAGTACTTC. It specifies CASSLDGTSGREQYF.

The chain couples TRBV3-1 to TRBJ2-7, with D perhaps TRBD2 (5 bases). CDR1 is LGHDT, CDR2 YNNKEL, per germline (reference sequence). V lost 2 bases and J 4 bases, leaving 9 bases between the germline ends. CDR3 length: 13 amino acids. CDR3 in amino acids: CASSQRRGYEQYF. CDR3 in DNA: TGTGCCAGCAGCCAAAGAAGAGGGTACGAGCAGTACTTC.

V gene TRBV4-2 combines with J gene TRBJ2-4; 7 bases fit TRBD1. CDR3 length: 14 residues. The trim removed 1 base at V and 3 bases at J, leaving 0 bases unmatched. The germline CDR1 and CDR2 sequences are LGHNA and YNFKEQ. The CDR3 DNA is TGTGCCAGCAGCCAAGGGGACAGCAAAAACATTCAGTACTTC. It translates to CASSQGDSKNIQYF.

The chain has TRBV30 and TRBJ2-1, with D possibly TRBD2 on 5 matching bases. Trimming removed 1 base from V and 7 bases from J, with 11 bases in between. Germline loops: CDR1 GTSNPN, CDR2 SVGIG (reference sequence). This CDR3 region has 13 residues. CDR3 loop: CAWSGVGGNEQFF. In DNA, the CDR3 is TGTGCCTGGAGTGGGGTAGGCGGGAATGAGCAGTTCTTC.

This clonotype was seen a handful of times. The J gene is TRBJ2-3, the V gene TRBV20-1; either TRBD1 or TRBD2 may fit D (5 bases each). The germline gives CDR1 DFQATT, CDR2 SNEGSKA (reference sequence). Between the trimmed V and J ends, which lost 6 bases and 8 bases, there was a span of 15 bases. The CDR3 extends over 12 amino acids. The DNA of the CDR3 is TGCAGTGCCATATCCGGGACGTCTACGCAGTATTTT. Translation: CSAISGTSTQYF.